One and the same sample provided the 22 T cell receptor beta chains below, sequenced in a study of blood T cell repertoires in COVID-19. Using immunoSEQ multiplex PCR, the repertoire was profiled, and TCRdb retains in-frame clones only, with some absent. The sample includes roughly 380,000 clones, approximately 90% seen only once; the top ten take 3.9%. Sequences were obtained from peripheral blood. The receptors come from an older woman with COVID-19, enrolled during active disease.

This clone was counted once. The V and J genes are TRBV7-3 and TRBJ2-2, with 10 positions matching TRBD1. Unmatched junction bases numbered 8, after V lost 2 bases and J lost 8 bases. The CDR3 loop spans 16 amino acids. Looked up from germline, CDR1 is SGHTA and CDR2 is FQGTGA. CDR3 loop: CASSLFPDRGIGELFF. The CDR3, as DNA: TGTGCCAGCAGCTTATTCCCGGACAGGGGGATAGGGGAGCTGTTTTTT.

This chain links TRBV27 with TRBJ1-2, with D maybe TRBD1 (6 bases). This CDR3 is 14 amino acids long. V was pared by 3 bases and J by 7 bases, with 15 bases between. Per the germline V gene, CDR1 is MNHEY and CDR2 is SMNVEV (reference sequence). For the CDR3, the DNA is TGTGCCAGCAGTTTCAATCGCAGGGGCAGTGGCTACACCTTC. It specifies CASSFNRRGSGYTF.

The chain links TRBV6-2 or TRBV6-3 to TRBJ2-5; D unclear. Trimming shortened V by 4 bases and J by 2 bases, and 14 bases separated the two germline ends. The CDR3 runs to 15 residues. CDR1 MNHEY and CDR2 SVGEGT come from the germline V gene. The CDR3 here is CASSFVGILQETQYF. CDR3 sequence (DNA): TGTGCCAGCAGTTTTGTCGGTATTCTACAAGAGACCCAGTACTTC.

This chain connects TRBV5-1 to TRBJ2-2, with D maybe TRBD2 (6 bases). Trimming stripped 3 bases from V and 4 bases from J, with 16 bases between. The CDR3 runs 16 residues. From germline, CDR1 is SGHRS and CDR2 YFSETQ. The CDR3 here is CASSWEAGIGTGELFF. DNA of the CDR3: TGCGCCAGCAGCTGGGAGGCGGGGATAGGCACCGGGGAGCTGTTTTTT. Filled out from reference TRBV5-1 and TRBJ2-2, the complete variable domain reads KAGVTQTPRYLIKTRGQQVTLSCSPISGHRSVSWYQQTPGQGLQFLFEYFSETQRNKGNFPGRFSGRQFSNSRSEMNVSTLELGDSALYLCASSWEAGIGTGELFFGEGSRLTVL.

The rearrangement links TRBV5-1 to TRBJ1-1; 7 bases line up with TRBD1. Unmatched junction bases numbered 9, after V lost 3 bases and J lost 4 bases. Germline-derived CDR1 and CDR2 are SGHRS and YFSETQ. The CDR3 is 15 residues long. The CDR3 DNA reads TGCGCCAGCAGCTCCCGACAGGGATCGGGCACTGAAGCTTTCTTT. It specifies CASSSRQGSGTEAFF.

The chain couples TRBV7-6 to TRBJ1-6, with D perhaps matching TRBD1 (6 bases). Trimming took 3 bases from V and 9 from J, leaving 21 bases between them. CDR3 length equals 17 residues. The V gene's germline CDR1 is SGHVS and CDR2 FNYEAQ. The CDR3 spells CASSLTPGDKISSPLHF. The CDR3 region has the DNA TGTGCCAGCAGCTTGACGCCAGGGGACAAAATTAGTTCACCCCTCCACTTT.

The chain couples TRBV2 to TRBJ1-2; no clear D gene. The CDR3 totals 15 residues. V shed 1 base and J shed 1 base, with 10 bases lying between them. Germline CDR1 is SNHLY and CDR2 is FYNNEI. In nucleotides, the CDR3 is TGTGCCAGCAGTGAAGGTGGCGGAATTAACTATGGCTACACCTTC. Translating gives CASSEGGGINYGYTF.

The chain couples TRBV7-2 to TRBJ2-1; D not resolved. Deletions cut 1 base from V and 0 bases from J, with 7 bases between. The germline V gene encodes CDR1 SGHTA and CDR2 FQGNSA. The CDR3 contains 15 residues. The CDR3 DNA reads as TGTGCCAGCAGCTTAGAACAGTCCTCCTACAATGAGCAGTTCTTC. It encodes CASSLEQSSYNEQFF.

V usage is TRBV5-1 and J usage is TRBJ2-2; 7 nucleotides match TRBD2. The germline CDR1 and CDR2 sequences are SGHRS and YFSETQ. The trim removed 4 bases at V and 0 bases at J, leaving 3 bases unmatched. CDR3 size: 15 residues. CDR3 DNA sequence: TGCGCCAGCAGCGCGGGGGTGCCGAACACCGGGGAGCTGTTTTTT. Translation: CASSAGVPNTGELFF.

V gene TRBV4-2 combines with J gene TRBJ1-1, with D maybe TRBD1 (5 bases). Germline values: CDR1 LGHNA, CDR2 YNFKEQ. The V and J ends lost 4 bases and 5 bases respectively, with 14 bases between them. There are 14 residues in the CDR3. The CDR3 coding sequence is TGTGCCAGCAGCCGGTACGGGGGGGGGACTGAAGCTTTCTTT. Its protein is CASSRYGGGTEAFF.

This chain links TRBV6-5 with TRBJ1-6; possible D gene TRBD1, 5 bases. CDR3 length: 15 amino acids. V was trimmed by 7 bases and J by 8 bases, leaving 18 bases between them. The germline gives CDR1 MNHEY, CDR2 SVGAGI. The CDR3 coding sequence is TGTGCCAGCACCAACGGGCAGGGAGGTGATTCACCCCTCCACTTT. Its translation: CASTNGQGGDSPLHF.

The V call is TRBV11-2, the J call TRBJ1-1, with TRBD1 matching 10 bases. The V segment lost 3 bases and the J segment 1 base; nucleotides outside the gene matches: 8. In germline, CDR1 is SGHAT, CDR2 FQNNGV. CDR3 length: 17 residues. The CDR3 bases are TGTGCCAGCAGCTTGGCGGGACAGGGGAGTGCGAACACTGAAGCTTTCTTT. Translation: CASSLAGQGSANTEAFF.

This clone was found a few times. This chain links TRBV19 with TRBJ1-4; D perhaps matches TRBD1 (5 bases). Deletions cut 1 base from V and 1 base from J, with 10 bases between. The CDR3 is 16 amino acids. The germline V gene encodes CDR1 LNHDA and CDR2 SQIVND (reference sequence). The CDR3 is CASSIGYRITNEKLFF. CDR3 sequence (DNA): TGTGCCAGTAGTATAGGGTACAGGATAACTAATGAAAAACTGTTTTTT.

The gene calls are TRBV20-1 and TRBJ1-1; unclear D gene. Trimming cost V 3 bases and J 6 bases, with 8 bases left between them. The CDR3 is made up of 11 amino acids. Germline values: CDR1 DFQATT, CDR2 SNEGSKA (reference sequence). CDR3 sequence: CSASRQAEAFF. The CDR3 nucleotides read TGCAGTGCTAGTCGGCAGGCTGAAGCTTTCTTT.

The chain uses TRBV9 and TRBJ2-5; TRBD2 agrees at 9 bases. CDR3 length: 14 amino acids. The V gene's germline CDR1 is SGDLS and CDR2 YYNGEE. The ends lost 3 bases at V and 7 bases at J; junction bases unmatched: 7. CDR3 bases: TGTGCCAGCAGCGCCCCGACTAGCGGAGCGACCCAGTACTTC. Translation: CASSAPTSGATQYF.

This chain connects TRBV7-2 to TRBJ2-3; D ambiguous. The germline V and J ends were trimmed by 6 bases and 6 bases, with 16 bases remaining between them. Germline loops: CDR1 SGHTA, CDR2 FQGNSA. The CDR3 has 14 amino acids. CDR3 sequence reads: CASRLLDAADTQYF. The DNA of the CDR3 is TGTGCCAGCAGACTCCTAGACGCGGCGGATACGCAGTATTTT.

The CDR3, as DNA: TGCGCCAGCGCACAGGGAAGCAATCAGCCCCAGCATTTT. Protein: CASAQGSNQPQHF. This chain connects TRBV5-1 to TRBJ1-5; D is possibly TRBD1 (6 bases). Deletions cut 7 bases from V and 1 base from J, with 9 bases between. Germline V gene sequence: CDR1 SGHRS, CDR2 YFSETQ. The CDR3 runs to 13 residues.

This rearrangement joins TRBV2 to TRBJ1-5; TRBD1 might be the D (6 bases). CDR1 SNHLY and CDR2 FYNNEI come from the germline V gene. V lost 6 bases and J 0 bases, leaving 15 bases between the germline ends. This CDR3 has 16 amino acids. Written as DNA, the CDR3 is TGTGCCAGCAGCGGGGGGCCGAGCTATAGCAATCAGCCCCAGCATTTT. Protein sequence: CASSGGPSYSNQPQHF.

This clone was seen more than once but under ten times. V gene TRBV6-6 combines with J gene TRBJ2-3, with a weak D call TRBD2 (6 bases). CDR1 is MNHNY, CDR2 SVGAGI, per germline (reference sequence). The V gene lost 4 bases and the J gene lost 4 bases, with 18 bases spanning the gap. CDR3 size: 16 residues. CDR3 residues: CASSSSGGQEADTQYF. CDR3 coding DNA: TGTGCCAGCAGTTCCTCCGGGGGTCAGGAGGCAGATACGCAGTATTTT.

This clone was seen only a few times. The chain uses TRBV6-1 and TRBJ1-1; 9 bases match TRBD1. Per germline, CDR1 MNHNS and CDR2 SASEGT. J was trimmed by 0 bases and V by 4 bases; bases with no gene match: 6. The CDR3 is made up of 16 amino acids. The CDR3 sequence: CASSVGQGKMNTEAFF. The CDR3 DNA sequence: TGTGCCAGCAGTGTGGGACAGGGCAAAATGAACACTGAAGCTTTCTTT.

V usage is TRBV19 and J usage is TRBJ1-1; no clear D. From germline, CDR1 is LNHDA and CDR2 SQIVND (reference sequence). Trimming removed 5 bases from V and 1 base from J, with 14 bases in between. The CDR3 has 15 residues. As DNA, the CDR3 is TGTGCCAGTAGTTCCTACAGAGCCGGGAACACTGAAGCTTTCTTT. This codes for CASSSYRAGNTEAFF.

V gene TRBV6-6 combines with J gene TRBJ2-1, with D possibly TRBD2 on 5 matching bases. The CDR3 extends over 15 amino acids. Germline lookup yields CDR1 MNHNY and CDR2 SVGAGI (reference sequence). V was cut by 4 bases and J by 6 bases, with 16 bases left in between. The CDR3 sequence is CASSFILVGSNEQFF. The CDR3 DNA is TGTGCCAGCAGTTTTATTTTAGTGGGGAGCAATGAGCAGTTCTTC.